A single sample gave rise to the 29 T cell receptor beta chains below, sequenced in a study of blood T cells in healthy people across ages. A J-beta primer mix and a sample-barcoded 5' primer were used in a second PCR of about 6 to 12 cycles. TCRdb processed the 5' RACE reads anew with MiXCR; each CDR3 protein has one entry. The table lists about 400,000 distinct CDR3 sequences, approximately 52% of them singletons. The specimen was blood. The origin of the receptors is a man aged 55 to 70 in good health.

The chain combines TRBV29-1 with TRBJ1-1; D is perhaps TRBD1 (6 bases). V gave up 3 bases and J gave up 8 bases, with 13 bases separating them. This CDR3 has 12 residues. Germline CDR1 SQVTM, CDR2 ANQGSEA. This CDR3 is CSVEGAGPEAFF. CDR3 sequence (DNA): TGCAGCGTTGAGGGGGCAGGGCCCGAAGCTTTCTTT.

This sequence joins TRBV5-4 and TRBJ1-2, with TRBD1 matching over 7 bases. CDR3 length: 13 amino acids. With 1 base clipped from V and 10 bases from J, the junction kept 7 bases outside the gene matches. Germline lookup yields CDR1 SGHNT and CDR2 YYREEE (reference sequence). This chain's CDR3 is CASSLTGAGDYTF. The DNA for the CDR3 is TGTGCCAGCAGCTTGACAGGGGCCGGTGACTACACCTTC.

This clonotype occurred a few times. CDR3 residues: CASSLYTGADTQYF. CDR3 in DNA: TGCGCCAGCAGCTTGTATACCGGCGCAGATACGCAGTATTTT. The V call is TRBV5-1, the J call TRBJ2-3; D not certain. This CDR3 comprises 14 residues. Germline V gene lookup returns CDR1 SGHRS and CDR2 YFSETQ. V lost 1 base and J lost 4, with 10 bases in between. The whole variable domain, filled in from reference TRBV5-1 and TRBJ2-3, reads KAGVTQTPRYLIKTRGQQVTLSCSPISGHRSVSWYQQTPGQGLQFLFEYFSETQRNKGNFPGRFSGRQFSNSRSEMNVSTLELGDSALYLCASSLYTGADTQYFGPGTRLTVL.

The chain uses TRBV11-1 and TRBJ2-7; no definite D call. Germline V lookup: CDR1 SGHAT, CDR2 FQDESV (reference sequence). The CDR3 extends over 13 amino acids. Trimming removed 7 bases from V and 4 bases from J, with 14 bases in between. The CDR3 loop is CASTAKGQYEQYF. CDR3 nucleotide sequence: TGTGCCAGCACCGCAAAGGGTCAGTACGAGCAGTACTTC.

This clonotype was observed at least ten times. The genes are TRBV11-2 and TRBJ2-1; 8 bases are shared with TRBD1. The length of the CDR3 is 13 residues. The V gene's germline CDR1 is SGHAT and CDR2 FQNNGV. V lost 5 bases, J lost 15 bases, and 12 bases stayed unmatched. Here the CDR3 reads CASSQNPTGATFF. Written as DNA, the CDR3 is TGTGCCAGCAGCCAAAACCCGACAGGGGCAACGTTCTTC.

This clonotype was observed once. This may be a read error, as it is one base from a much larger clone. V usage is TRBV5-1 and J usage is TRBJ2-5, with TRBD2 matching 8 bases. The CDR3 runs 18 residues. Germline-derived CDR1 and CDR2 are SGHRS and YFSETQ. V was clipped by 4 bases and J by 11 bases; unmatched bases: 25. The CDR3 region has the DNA TGCGCCAGCAGCCCGGAGGGGACTAGTGAGGGATCTTACAATGAGCAGTACTTC. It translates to CASSPEGTSEGSYNEQYF. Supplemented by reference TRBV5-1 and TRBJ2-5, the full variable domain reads KAGVTQTPRYLIKTRGQQVTLSCSPISGHRSVSWYQQTPGQGLQFLFEYFSETQRNKGNFPGRFSGRQFSNSRSEMNVSTLELGDSALYLCASSPEGTSEGSYNEQYFGPGTRLLVL.

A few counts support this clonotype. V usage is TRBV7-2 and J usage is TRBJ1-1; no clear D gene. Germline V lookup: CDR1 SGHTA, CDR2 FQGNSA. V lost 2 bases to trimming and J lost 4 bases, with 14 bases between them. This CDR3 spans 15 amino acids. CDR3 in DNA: TGTGCCAGCAGCTTATCGGGAGGACCGGGCACTGAAGCTTTCTTT. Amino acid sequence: CASSLSGGPGTEAFF.

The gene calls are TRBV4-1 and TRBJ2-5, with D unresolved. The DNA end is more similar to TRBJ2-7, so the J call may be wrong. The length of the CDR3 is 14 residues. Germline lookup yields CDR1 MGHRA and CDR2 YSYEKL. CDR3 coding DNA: TGCGCCAGCAGCCAAGTCGGCTACGGGTACGAGCAGTACTTC. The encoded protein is CASSQVGYGYEQYF.

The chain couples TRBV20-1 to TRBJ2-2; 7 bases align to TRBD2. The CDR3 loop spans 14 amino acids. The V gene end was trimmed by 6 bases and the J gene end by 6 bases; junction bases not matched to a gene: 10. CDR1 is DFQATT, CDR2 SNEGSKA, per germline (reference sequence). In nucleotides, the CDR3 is TGCAGTGCCGCGACTAGCCGGATCGCCGGGGAGCTGTTTTTT. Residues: CSAATSRIAGELFF.

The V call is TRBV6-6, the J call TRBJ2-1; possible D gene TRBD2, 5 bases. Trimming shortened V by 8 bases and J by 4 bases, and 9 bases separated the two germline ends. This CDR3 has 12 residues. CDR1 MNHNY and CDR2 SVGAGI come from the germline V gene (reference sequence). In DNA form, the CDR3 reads TGTGCCAGCGCGCCGGGGTACAATGAGCAGTTCTTC. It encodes CASAPGYNEQFF.

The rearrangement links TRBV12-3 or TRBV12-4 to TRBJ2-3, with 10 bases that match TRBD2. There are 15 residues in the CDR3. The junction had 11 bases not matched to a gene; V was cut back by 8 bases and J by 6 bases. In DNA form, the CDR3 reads TGTGCCAGCGGTGGGAGCGGGAGGGCCGTGGATACGCAGTATTTT. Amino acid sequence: CASGGSGRAVDTQYF.

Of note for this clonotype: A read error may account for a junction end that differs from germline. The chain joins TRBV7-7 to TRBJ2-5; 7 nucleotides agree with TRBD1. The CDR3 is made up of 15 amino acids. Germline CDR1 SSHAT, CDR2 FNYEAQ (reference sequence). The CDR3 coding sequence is TGTGCTAGCAGCAAACTCCGGGACAGAGGAGAGACCCAGTACTTC. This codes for CASSKLRDRGETQYF.

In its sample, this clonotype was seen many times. As DNA, the CDR3 is TGCAGTGCTCCAGACCGACGTTATGAGCAGTTCTTC. Translated: CSAPDRRYEQFF. The chain is built from TRBV20-1 and TRBJ2-1; no clear D gene. V was shortened by 5 bases and J by 8 bases, with 13 bases between the two germline ends. From germline, CDR1 is DFQATT and CDR2 SNEGSKA (reference sequence). The CDR3 covers 12 residues.

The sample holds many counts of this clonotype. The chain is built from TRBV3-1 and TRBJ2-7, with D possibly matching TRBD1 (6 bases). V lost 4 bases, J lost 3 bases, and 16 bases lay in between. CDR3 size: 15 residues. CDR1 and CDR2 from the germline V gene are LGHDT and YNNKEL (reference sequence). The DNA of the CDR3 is TGTGCCAGCAGCCTACACCGGGGACACTTCTACGAGCAGTACTTC. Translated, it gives CASSLHRGHFYEQYF.

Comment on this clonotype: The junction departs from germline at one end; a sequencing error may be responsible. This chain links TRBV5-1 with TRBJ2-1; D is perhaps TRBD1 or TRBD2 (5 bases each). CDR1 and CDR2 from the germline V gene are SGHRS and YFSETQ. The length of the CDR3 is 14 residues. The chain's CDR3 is CASSFGDGRNVQFF. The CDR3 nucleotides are TGCGCCAGCAGCTTCGGGGACGGGCGGAATGTGCAGTTCTTC.

In DNA form, the CDR3 reads TGCAGCATTGTTGCGGTAACCTACGAGCAGTACTTC. The encoded protein is CSIVAVTYEQYF. The V gene is TRBV29-1, the J gene TRBJ2-7; D is undetermined. Germline CDR1 and CDR2: SQVTM and ANQGSEA. The CDR3 runs 12 residues. The V and J ends lost 8 bases and 2 bases respectively, with 13 bases between them.

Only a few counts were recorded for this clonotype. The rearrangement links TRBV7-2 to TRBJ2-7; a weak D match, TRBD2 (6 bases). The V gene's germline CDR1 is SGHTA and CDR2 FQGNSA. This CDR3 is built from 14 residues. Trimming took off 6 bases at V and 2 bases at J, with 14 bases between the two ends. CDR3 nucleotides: TGTGCCAGCAGGTCGGGACTCCAAACCTACGAGCAGTACTTC. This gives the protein CASRSGLQTYEQYF.

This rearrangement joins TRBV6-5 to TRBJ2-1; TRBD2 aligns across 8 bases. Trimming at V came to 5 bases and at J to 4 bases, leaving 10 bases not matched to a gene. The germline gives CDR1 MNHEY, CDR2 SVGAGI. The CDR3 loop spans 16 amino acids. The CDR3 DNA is TGTGCCAGCAGTCCAAGCGGGAGCCAGATATACAATGAGCAGTTCTTC. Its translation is CASSPSGSQIYNEQFF.

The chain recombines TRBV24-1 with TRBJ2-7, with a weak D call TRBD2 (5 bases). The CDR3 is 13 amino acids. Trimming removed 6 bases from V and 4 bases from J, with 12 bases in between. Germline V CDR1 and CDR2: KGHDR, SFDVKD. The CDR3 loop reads CATSLRQRYEQYF. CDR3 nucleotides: TGTGCCACCAGTCTTCGGCAGCGGTACGAGCAGTACTTC.

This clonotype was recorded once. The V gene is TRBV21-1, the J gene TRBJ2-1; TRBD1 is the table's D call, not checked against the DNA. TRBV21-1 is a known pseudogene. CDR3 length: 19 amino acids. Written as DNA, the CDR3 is TGTGCCAGCAGATACCGGGACAGGGTACCCTGGGTTCCCTACAATGAGCAGTTCTTC. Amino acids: CASRYRDRVPWVPYNEQFF.

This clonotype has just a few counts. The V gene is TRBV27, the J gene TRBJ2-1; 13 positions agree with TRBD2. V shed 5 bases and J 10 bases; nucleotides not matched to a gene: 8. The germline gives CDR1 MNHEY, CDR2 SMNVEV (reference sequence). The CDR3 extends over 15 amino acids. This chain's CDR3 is CASSPRLAGGGEQFF. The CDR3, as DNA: TGTGCCAGCAGTCCCCGACTAGCGGGGGGAGGAGAGCAGTTCTTC.

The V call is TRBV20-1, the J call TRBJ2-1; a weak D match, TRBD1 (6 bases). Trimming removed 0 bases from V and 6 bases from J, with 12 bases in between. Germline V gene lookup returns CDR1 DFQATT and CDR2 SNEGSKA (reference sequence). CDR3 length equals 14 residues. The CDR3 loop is CSAREGAGGNEQFF. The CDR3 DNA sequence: TGCAGTGCTAGAGAGGGGGCCGGCGGCAATGAGCAGTTCTTC.

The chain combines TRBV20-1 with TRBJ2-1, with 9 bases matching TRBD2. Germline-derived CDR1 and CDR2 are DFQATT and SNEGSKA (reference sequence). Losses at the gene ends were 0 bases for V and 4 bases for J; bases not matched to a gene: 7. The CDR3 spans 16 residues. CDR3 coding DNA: TGCAGTGCTAGAGATAGAGGCGGGAGGGCGTACAATGAGCAGTTCTTC. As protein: CSARDRGGRAYNEQFF.

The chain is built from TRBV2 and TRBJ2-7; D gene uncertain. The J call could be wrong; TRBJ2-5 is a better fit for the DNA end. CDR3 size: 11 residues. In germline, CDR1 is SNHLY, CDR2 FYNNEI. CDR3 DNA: TGTGCCAGCAGTGAAGGGAAGACCCAGTACTTC. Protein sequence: CASSEGKTQYF.

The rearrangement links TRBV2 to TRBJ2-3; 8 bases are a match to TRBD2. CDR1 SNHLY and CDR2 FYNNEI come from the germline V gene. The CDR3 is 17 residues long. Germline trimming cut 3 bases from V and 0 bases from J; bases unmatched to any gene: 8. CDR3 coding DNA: TGTGCCAGCAGTGATCTGCGGACTAGCACTAGCACAGATACGCAGTATTTT. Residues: CASSDLRTSTSTDTQYF.

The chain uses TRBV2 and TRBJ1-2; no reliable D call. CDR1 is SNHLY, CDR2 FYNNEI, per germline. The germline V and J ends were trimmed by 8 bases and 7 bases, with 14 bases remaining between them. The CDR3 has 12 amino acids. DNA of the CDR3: TGTGCCAGCGGAACACACGGTGGTGGCTACACCTTC. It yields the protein CASGTHGGGYTF.

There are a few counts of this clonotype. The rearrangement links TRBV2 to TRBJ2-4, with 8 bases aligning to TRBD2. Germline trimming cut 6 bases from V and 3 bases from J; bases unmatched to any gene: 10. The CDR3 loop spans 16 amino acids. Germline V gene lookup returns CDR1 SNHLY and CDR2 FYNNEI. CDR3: CASRVLAEPNKNIQYF. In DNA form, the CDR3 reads TGTGCCAGCAGGGTACTAGCGGAGCCAAACAAAAACATTCAGTACTTC. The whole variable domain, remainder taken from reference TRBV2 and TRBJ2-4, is EPEVTQTPSHQVTQMGQEVILRCVPISNHLYFYWYRQILGQKVEFLVSFYNNEISEKSEIFDDQFSVERPDGSNFTLKIRSTKLEDSAMYFCASRVLAEPNKNIQYFGAGTRLSVL.

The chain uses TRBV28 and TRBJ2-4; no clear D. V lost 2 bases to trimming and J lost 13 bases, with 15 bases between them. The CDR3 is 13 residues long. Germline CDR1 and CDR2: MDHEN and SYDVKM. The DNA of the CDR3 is TGTGCCAGCAGTTTACCCCAGCTAGATTCCCAGTACTTC. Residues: CASSLPQLDSQYF.

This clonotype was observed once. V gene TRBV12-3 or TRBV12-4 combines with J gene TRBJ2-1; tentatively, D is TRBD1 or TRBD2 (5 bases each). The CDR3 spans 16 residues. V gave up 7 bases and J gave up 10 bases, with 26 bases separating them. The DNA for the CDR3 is TGTGCCAGCACCATGACAACAGGCGGTTCCGGCGGGGAGCAGTTCTTC. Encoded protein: CASTMTTGGSGGEQFF.